Following are 14 T cell receptor beta chains from one sample sequenced in a study of neurological immune-mediated disorders. MiXCR, applied by TCRdb to the 5' RACE reads, yields one record per CDR3 protein. The repertoire consists of tens of thousands of distinct CDR3 sequences, with approximately 3.5% occurring once and the leading ten covering around 3.1%. The sequenced sample was PBMCs. The receptors originated from a woman in her forties or fifties with multiple sclerosis.

The chain carries TRBV10-3 and TRBJ1-1; TRBD1 aligns across 8 bases. The germline CDR1 and CDR2 sequences are ENHRY and SYGVKD. The V segment lost 5 bases and the J segment 1 base; nucleotides outside the gene matches: 6. CDR3 length: 15 amino acids. DNA for the CDR3: TGTGCCATCAGTTCTACAGGGGGACGGAACACTGAAGCTTTCTTT. Residues: CAISSTGGRNTEAFF.

The table lists this clonotype with many counts. The V call is TRBV15, the J call TRBJ1-4; D is uncertain. CDR1 and CDR2 from the germline V gene are LNHNV and YYDKDF (reference sequence). The V gene lost 0 bases and the J gene lost 9 bases, with 11 bases spanning the gap. The CDR3 consists of 14 residues. In DNA, the CDR3 is TGTGCCACCAGCAGAGATGGGCCGGGCCAAAAACTGTTTTTT. This sequence encodes CATSRDGPGQKLFF. Looking up the rest from reference TRBV15 and TRBJ1-4 gives the full variable domain: DAMVIQNPRYQVTQFGKPVTLSCSQTLNHNVMYWYQQKSSQAPKLLFHYYDKDFNNEADTPDNFQSRRPNTSFCFLDIRSPGLGDTAMYLCATSRDGPGQKLFFGSGTQLSVL.

This clonotype has at least ten counts. This chain joins TRBV7-2 and TRBJ1-5; D is possibly TRBD1 (5 bases). Trimming took off 1 base at V and 6 bases at J, with 13 bases between the two ends. This CDR3 is 15 amino acids long. Germline V CDR1 and CDR2: SGHTA, FQGNSA. CDR3 in DNA: TGTGCCAGCAGCTTAGATGCGGGACTACTTCAGCCCCAGCATTTT. It encodes CASSLDAGLLQPQHF.

This clonotype was recorded many times. This sequence joins TRBV20-1 and TRBJ2-7; D is undetermined. CDR3 size: 12 residues. With 3 bases removed from V and 6 bases from J, the gap between germline ends came to 12 bases. The germline V gene encodes CDR1 DFQATT and CDR2 SNEGSKA (reference sequence). CDR3 sequence (DNA): TGCAGTGCTAGTGGTCCCACGGTCGAGCAGTACTTC. This codes for CSASGPTVEQYF.

This clonotype has at least ten counts. The CDR3 coding sequence is TGTGCCAGCAGCCTAGGGACAGGTTTACAAGAGACCCAGTACTTC. Protein sequence: CASSLGTGLQETQYF. The chain uses TRBV7-9 and TRBJ2-5, with 8 nucleotides matching TRBD1. In germline, CDR1 is SEHNR, CDR2 FQNEAQ (reference sequence). The V gene end was trimmed by 5 bases and the J gene end by 2 bases; junction bases not matched to a gene: 7. CDR3 length: 15 residues.

This clonotype was seen ten or more times. The chain combines TRBV7-8 with TRBJ1-1; 7 nucleotides match TRBD1. The germline V gene has CDR1 SGHVS and CDR2 FQNEAQ. J gave up 1 base and V 2 bases, and 4 bases lay outside the gene matches. The CDR3 contains 15 residues. CDR3 nucleotides: TGTGCCAGCAGCTTATCCGGGACAGAGAACACTGAAGCTTTCTTT. This sequence encodes CASSLSGTENTEAFF.

This clonotype has ten or more counts. V gene TRBV5-5 combines with J gene TRBJ2-2; D not resolved. Germline CDR1 is SGHKS and CDR2 is YYEKEE (reference sequence). V was shortened by 2 bases and J by 1 base, with 6 bases between the two germline ends. CDR3 size: 14 residues. In DNA form, the CDR3 reads TGTGCCAGCAGCTTTCTCAGGAACACCGGGGAGCTGTTTTTT. Translating gives CASSFLRNTGELFF.

The sample holds many counts of this clonotype. This chain connects TRBV27 to TRBJ2-2; perhaps TRBD1 as D (5 bases). Germline CDR1 MNHEY, CDR2 SMNVEV (reference sequence). This CDR3 is built from 12 residues. V lost 6 bases and J 5 bases, leaving 7 bases between the germline ends. The CDR3 DNA reads as TGTGCCAGCAGGAGACAGACCGGGGAGCTGTTTTTT. Its protein product is CASRRQTGELFF.

This clonotype has ten or more counts. The chain recombines TRBV29-1 with TRBJ1-1; D ambiguous. Germline CDR1 is SQVTM and CDR2 is ANQGSEA. CDR3 length equals 12 residues. CDR3 in DNA: TGCACAGTCGAGGGTGGGCGCACTGAAGCTTTCTTT. Encoded protein: CTVEGGRTEAFF.

This clonotype has more than one count but fewer than ten. V and J are TRBV7-2 and TRBJ2-5; no definite D call. V was clipped by 1 base and J by 1 base, with 13 bases between them. This CDR3 is 16 amino acids long. The germline V gene has CDR1 SGHTA and CDR2 FQGNSA. CDR3 sequence: CASSLVPGRTQETQYF. As DNA, the CDR3 is TGTGCCAGCAGCTTAGTACCGGGCAGGACCCAAGAGACCCAGTACTTC.

This clonotype was recorded many times. V is TRBV5-6 and J is TRBJ1-5; weak D call: TRBD1 (6 bases). The CDR3 runs 14 residues. The V gene's germline CDR1 is SGHDT and CDR2 YYEEEE. Trimming pared 1 base from V and 4 bases from J, leaving 9 bases between. Here the CDR3 reads CASSLYRVNQPQHF. The CDR3 bases are TGTGCCAGCAGCTTGTACAGGGTGAATCAGCCCCAGCATTTT.

This clonotype has at least ten counts. The gene calls are TRBV3-1 and TRBJ1-6; 9 bases are a match to TRBD1. The V and J ends lost 0 bases and 7 bases, in that order; junction bases with no gene match: 4. Germline CDR1 LGHDT, CDR2 YNNKEL (reference sequence). CDR3 length: 16 residues. The CDR3 DNA is TGTGCCAGCAGCCAAGATCAAGGACAGGGGAATTCACCCCTCCACTTT. Translated, it gives CASSQDQGQGNSPLHF.

This clonotype was found many times. The chain employs TRBV6-2 or TRBV6-3 and TRBJ2-7; TRBD2 matches 8 bases. The V segment lost 0 bases and the J segment 6 bases; nucleotides outside the gene matches: 7. The CDR3 totals 15 residues. Germline V gene data show CDR1 as MNHEY and CDR2 as SVGEGT. The CDR3 DNA follows: TGTGCCAGCAGTTACTCGAATAGCGGGGTGACCGAGCAGTACTTC. Translated: CASSYSNSGVTEQYF.

The rearrangement uses TRBV5-1 and TRBJ2-3; 8 bases map to TRBD2. The CDR3 totals 14 residues. Germline V lookup: CDR1 SGHRS, CDR2 YFSETQ. V lost 3 bases to trimming and J lost 2 bases; unmatched junction nucleotides: 2. CDR3 coding DNA: TGCGCCAGCAGCTCCGGACTAGCCACAGATACGCAGTATTTT. It specifies CASSSGLATDTQYF.